The clone carrying this TCR beta chain was counted many times. This sample stems from a study of identical twins. CDR1 is SGHVS, CDR2 FNYEAQ, per germline. The CDR3 is 17 residues long. Trimming left V 2 bases short and J 4 bases short, with 18 bases between. Template switching (which added a universal primer site) was used, and cDNA carried unique molecular identifiers. TCRdb processed the 5' RACE reads anew with MiXCR; each CDR3 protein has one entry. The table includes around 300,000 distinct CDR3 sequences, roughly 8.6% detected once. These records were also assigned to another study, of yellow fever vaccine responses in identical twins.

Sequenced sample: memory (CD45RO+) T cells sorted from blood. The receptor was isolated from a young woman in good health. The V call is TRBV7-6, the J call TRBJ2-1; possibly TRBD2 for D (6 bases). CDR3: CASSLWAWEVKYNEQFF. DNA of the CDR3: TGTGCCAGCAGCTTATGGGCCTGGGAGGTTAAGTACAATGAGCAGTTCTTC.